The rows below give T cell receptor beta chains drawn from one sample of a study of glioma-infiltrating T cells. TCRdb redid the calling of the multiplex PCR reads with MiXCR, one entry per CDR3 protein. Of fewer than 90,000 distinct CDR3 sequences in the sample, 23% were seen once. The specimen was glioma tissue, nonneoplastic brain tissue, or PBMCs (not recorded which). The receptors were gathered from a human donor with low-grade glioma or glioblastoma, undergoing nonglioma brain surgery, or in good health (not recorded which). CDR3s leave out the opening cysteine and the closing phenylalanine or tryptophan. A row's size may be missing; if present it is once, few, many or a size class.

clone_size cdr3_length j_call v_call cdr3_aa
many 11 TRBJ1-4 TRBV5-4 ASSFGKYEKLF
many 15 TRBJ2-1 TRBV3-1 ASSQDRLAGGFDEQF
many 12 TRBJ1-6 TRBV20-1 SASSRGRNSPLH
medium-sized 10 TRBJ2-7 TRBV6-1 AVGTAAYEQY
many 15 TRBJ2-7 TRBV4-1 ASSRLLAGGIPYEQY
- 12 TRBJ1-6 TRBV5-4 ASRLGQGTSPLH
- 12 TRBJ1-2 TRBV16 ASSQSAGRYGYT
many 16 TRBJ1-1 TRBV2 ASSEQFPGTGGNTEAF
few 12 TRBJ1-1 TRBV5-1 ASSSQGSNTEAF
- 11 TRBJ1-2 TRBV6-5 ASSYSKRGGYT
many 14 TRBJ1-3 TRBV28 ASSFSPGQGGNTIY
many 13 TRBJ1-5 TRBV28 ASSSPEGLNQPQH
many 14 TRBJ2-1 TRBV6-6 ASSYSNRGPINEQF
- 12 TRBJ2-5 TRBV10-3 AISRFGSEETQY
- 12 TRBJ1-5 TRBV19 ASSDGQANQPQH
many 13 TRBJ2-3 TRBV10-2 ASLKNGASVDTQY
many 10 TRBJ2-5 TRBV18 ASSPSIETQY
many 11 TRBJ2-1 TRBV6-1 ASSDLTDNEQF
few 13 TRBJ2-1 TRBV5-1 ASSTKQGAYNEQF
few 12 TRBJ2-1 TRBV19 ASSIGLAANEQF
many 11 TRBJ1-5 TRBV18 ASSPSSNQPQH
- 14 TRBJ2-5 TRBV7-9 ASSSSGGGRIETQY
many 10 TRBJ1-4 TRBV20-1 SARGRTEKLF
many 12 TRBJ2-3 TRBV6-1 ASSWRRSTDTQY
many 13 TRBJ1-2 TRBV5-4 ASSAHRQNNYGYT
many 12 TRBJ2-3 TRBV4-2 ASSQGQSTDTQY
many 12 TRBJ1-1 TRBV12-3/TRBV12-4 ASSLGPQNTEAF
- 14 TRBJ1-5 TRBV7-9 ASSLEGGKSNQPQH
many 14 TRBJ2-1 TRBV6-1 ASSLPGQGLSNEQF
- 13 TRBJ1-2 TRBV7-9 ASSLQGSPLDGYT
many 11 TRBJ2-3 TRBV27 ASSLSPWDTQY
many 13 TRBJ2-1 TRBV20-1 SARGTVGQYNEQF
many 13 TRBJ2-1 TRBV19 ASKRGHGGYNEQF
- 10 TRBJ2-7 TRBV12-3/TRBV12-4 ASSLEGTPGV
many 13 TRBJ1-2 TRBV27 ASSLSGPLSYGYT
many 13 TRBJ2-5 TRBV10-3 AISVGGSYQETQY
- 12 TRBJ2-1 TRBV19 AIRRGAQGGEQF
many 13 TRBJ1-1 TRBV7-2 ASRLGRGSGTEAF
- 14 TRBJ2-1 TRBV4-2 ASSQGLAGGHNEQF
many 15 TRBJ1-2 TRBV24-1 ATSDLGRGPFNYGYT
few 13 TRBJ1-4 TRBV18 ASSPFRDGEEKLF
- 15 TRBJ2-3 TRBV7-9 ASSSYGREGGADTQY
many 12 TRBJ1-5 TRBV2 ASSEGTGRQPQH
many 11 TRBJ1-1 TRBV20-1 SATMGAKSEAF
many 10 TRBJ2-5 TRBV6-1 ASSSLMETQY
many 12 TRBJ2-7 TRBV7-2 ASSLHGTANEQY
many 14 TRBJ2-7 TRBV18 ASSPLAGGSEYEQY
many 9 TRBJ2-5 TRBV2 ASSASQTQY
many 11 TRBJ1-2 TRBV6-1 ASSEEAGDGYT
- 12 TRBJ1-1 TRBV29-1 SVGDRYANTEAF
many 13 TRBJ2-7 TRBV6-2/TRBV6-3 ASSYFASGGSEQY
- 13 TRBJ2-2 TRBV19 ASKTDTANTGELF
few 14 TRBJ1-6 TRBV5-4 ASSLVSGSLGSPLH
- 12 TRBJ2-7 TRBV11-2 VSSWDRGQYEQY
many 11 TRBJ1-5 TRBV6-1 ASRMTLNQPQH
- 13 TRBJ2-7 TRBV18 ASSPRRTGVDEQY
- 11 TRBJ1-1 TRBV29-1 SVGQDPNTEAF
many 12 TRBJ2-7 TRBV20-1 SASRDRVINEQY
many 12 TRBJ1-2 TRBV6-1 ASRGTGGYYGYT